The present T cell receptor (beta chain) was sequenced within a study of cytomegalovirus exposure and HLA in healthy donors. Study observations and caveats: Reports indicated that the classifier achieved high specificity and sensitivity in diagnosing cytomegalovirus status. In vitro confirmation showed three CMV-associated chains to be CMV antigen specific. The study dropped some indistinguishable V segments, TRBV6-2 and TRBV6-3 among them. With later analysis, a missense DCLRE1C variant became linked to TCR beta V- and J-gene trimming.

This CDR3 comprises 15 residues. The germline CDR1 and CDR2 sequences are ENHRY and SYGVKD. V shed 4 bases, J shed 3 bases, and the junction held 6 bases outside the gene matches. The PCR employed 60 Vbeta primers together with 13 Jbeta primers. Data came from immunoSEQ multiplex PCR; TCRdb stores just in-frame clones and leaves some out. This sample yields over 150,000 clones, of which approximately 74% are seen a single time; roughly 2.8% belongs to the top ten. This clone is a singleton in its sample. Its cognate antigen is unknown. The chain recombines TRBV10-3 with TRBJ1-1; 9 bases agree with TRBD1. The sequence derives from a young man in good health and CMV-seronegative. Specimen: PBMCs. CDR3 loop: CAISGGQGSDTEAFF. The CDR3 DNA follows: TGTGCCATCAGTGGCGGACAGGGGAGCGACACTGAAGCTTTCTTT.